This T cell receptor (beta chain) was profiled in a study of chronic HIV infection and antiretroviral therapy. From germline, CDR1 is MRHNA and CDR2 SNTAGT. V shed 0 bases and J shed 5 bases, with 4 bases lying between them. The CDR3 totals 13 residues. TCRdb used MiXCR to reprocess the 5' RACE reads, holding one entry per CDR3 protein. This repertoire shows roughly 48,000 distinct CDR3 sequences, about 20% found once; its top ten account for about 2.7%. This TCR was recovered from an adult who had HIV and had not received antiretroviral therapy, or was an uninfected healthy control (not recorded which). The chain recombines TRBV6-4 with TRBJ2-2; D remains ambiguous. The sequencing sample was made of peripheral blood. CDR3 DNA: TGTGCCAGCAGTGACTCGACTACCGGGGAGCTGTTTTTT. This codes for CASSDSTTGELFF.